The 27 T cell receptor beta chains presented below share a single source sample, sequenced in a study of T-cell memory formation after mild COVID-19. TCRdb re-called the 5' RACE reads through MiXCR, storing one row per CDR3 protein. The sample holds over 350,000 distinct CDR3 sequences, about 15% seen once. The material sequenced was PBMCs or a T cell subset sorted from them (not recorded which). The origin of the receptors is a man aged 18 to 30 who had mild COVID-19 (a few samples of this study predate the infection). Cell type and time point are not known.

V usage is TRBV11-3 and J usage is TRBJ2-3; a possible D gene is TRBD1 (5 bases). The V gene's germline CDR1 is SGHNT and CDR2 YENEEA. The CDR3 covers 16 residues. The V end lost 3 bases, the J end lost 2 bases, and 15 bases lay between the germline ends. The CDR3 nucleotides read TGTGCCAGCAGCTTGGGGCGGAGATATTCCACAGATACGCAGTATTTT. Encoded protein: CASSLGRRYSTDTQYF.

This clonotype was seen a few times. The chain has TRBV12-3 or TRBV12-4 and TRBJ2-5; D perhaps matches TRBD2 (6 bases). The CDR3 extends over 13 amino acids. Trimming pared 8 bases from V and 5 bases from J, leaving 15 bases between. CDR3 loop: CASVSAGRETQYF. The CDR3 DNA follows: TGTGCCAGCGTCTCGGCGGGGCGGGAGACCCAGTACTTC.

This clonotype is a singleton in its sample. The genes are TRBV19 and TRBJ1-6; D is perhaps TRBD1 (6 bases). Trimming stripped 5 bases from V and 7 bases from J, with 12 bases between. This CDR3 has 14 residues. From germline, CDR1 is LNHDA and CDR2 SQIVND (reference sequence). The CDR3: CASSHTRGNSPLHF. CDR3 coding DNA: TGTGCCAGTAGTCATACAAGGGGGAATTCACCCCTCCACTTT. The variable domain in full, completed from reference TRBV19 and TRBJ1-6, reads DGGITQSPKYLFRKEGQNVTLSCEQNLNHDAMYWYRQDPGQGLRLIYYSQIVNDFQKGDIAEGYSVSREKKESFPLTVTSAQKNPTAFYLCASSHTRGNSPLHFGNGTRLTVT.

This chain uses TRBV18 with TRBJ1-1; D call uncertain. Trimming removed 2 bases from V and 7 bases from J, with 11 bases in between. The germline V gene has CDR1 KGHSH and CDR2 LQKENI. The CDR3 is 13 amino acids. DNA for the CDR3: TGTGCCAGCTCACCAAATCCAGGCAATGAAGCTTTCTTT. As protein: CASSPNPGNEAFF.

This clonotype was counted between two and nine times. V gene TRBV28 combines with J gene TRBJ2-3; 14 bases map to TRBD2. The germline V gene encodes CDR1 MDHEN and CDR2 SYDVKM. This CDR3 has 18 amino acids. V was pared by 7 bases and J by 5 bases, with 14 bases of the junction left unmatched. The CDR3 nucleotides read TGTGCCAGCACCAATCCCCGGACTAGCGGGGGGCGGGGAGATACGCAGTATTTT. Its translation is CASTNPRTSGGRGDTQYF. Looking up the rest from reference TRBV28 and TRBJ2-3 gives the full variable domain: DVKVTQSSRYLVKRTGEKVFLECVQDMDHENMFWYRQDPGLGLRLIYFSYDVKMKEKGDIPEGYSVSREKKERFSLILESASTNQTSMYLCASTNPRTSGGRGDTQYFGPGTRLTVL.

The sample holds a few counts of this clonotype. The V gene is TRBV29-1, the J gene TRBJ2-7; D unresolved. The V gene's germline CDR1 is SQVTM and CDR2 ANQGSEA. V gave up 6 bases and J gave up 2 bases, with 11 bases separating them. This CDR3 contains 12 residues. CDR3 amino acids: CSVVLGPYEQYV. CDR3 coding DNA: TGCAGCGTGGTTTTAGGTCCCTACGAGCAGTACGTC.

This clonotype was seen a handful of times. The chain is built from TRBV12-3 or TRBV12-4 and TRBJ2-5; the D gene is possibly TRBD1 (5 bases). The CDR3 spans 12 residues. V was trimmed by 6 bases and J by 5 bases, leaving 10 bases between them. Here the CDR3 DNA reads TGTGCCAGCAGCAGGGATACGGAGACCCAGTACTTC. Its protein product is CASSRDTETQYF.

This chain connects TRBV7-8 to TRBJ2-3; 9 nucleotides align to TRBD2. There are 15 residues in the CDR3. With 3 bases clipped from V and 11 bases from J, the junction kept 12 bases outside the gene matches. Germline CDR1 reads SGHVS; CDR2 reads FQNEAQ. CDR3 region: CASSLGSSGALRQYF. The CDR3 coding sequence is TGTGCCAGCAGCTTGGGATCTAGCGGGGCTTTAAGGCAGTATTTT.

The chain has TRBV7-2 and TRBJ2-5, with 9 bases lining up with TRBD1. Germline V gives CDR1 SGHTA, CDR2 FQGNSA. The CDR3 covers 16 residues. V lost 5 bases to trimming and J lost 5 bases; unmatched junction nucleotides: 12. For the CDR3, the DNA is TGTGCCAGCAGCAGAGGGACAGGGTATCAGGGTGAGACCCAGTACTTC. It translates to CASSRGTGYQGETQYF.

This clonotype came up many times. This chain uses TRBV12-3 or TRBV12-4 with TRBJ2-7, with 8 positions matching TRBD2. J was trimmed by 5 bases and V by 2 bases; bases with no gene match: 5. The CDR3 loop spans 14 amino acids. CDR3 nucleotides: TGTGCCAGCAGTTTATTGGCGGGGGGAGACGAGCAGTACTTC. Its translation is CASSLLAGGDEQYF.

The genes are TRBV7-2 and TRBJ2-5, with TRBD2 as a possible D gene (6 bases). V was pared by 1 base and J by 0 bases, with 6 bases between. From germline, CDR1 is SGHTA and CDR2 FQGNSA. The CDR3 is 14 amino acids. In DNA, the CDR3 is TGTGCCAGCAGCTTAGGCGGGAACCAAGAGACCCAGTACTTC. Its translation: CASSLGGNQETQYF.

This chain uses TRBV18 with TRBJ2-7; D is possibly TRBD1 (6 bases). CDR3 length: 14 residues. Trimming removed 4 bases at V and 7 bases at J, with 17 bases between. Germline V gives CDR1 KGHSH, CDR2 LQKENI. In DNA, the CDR3 is TGTGCCAGCTCACGGAACGACAGGAGCGGTGAGCAGTACGTC. Translation: CASSRNDRSGEQYV.

This clonotype was found a few times. The chain joins TRBV4-1 to TRBJ1-2; no reliable D call. The CDR3 has 15 amino acids. Germline assignment: CDR1 MGHRA and CDR2 YSYEKL. V gave up 0 bases and J gave up 2 bases, with 10 bases separating them. The DNA of the CDR3 is TGCGCCAGCAGCCAAGAGAGGGCGCCGAACTATGGCTACACCTTC. Its translation: CASSQERAPNYGYTF.

This clonotype was recorded at least ten times. V gene TRBV5-8 combines with J gene TRBJ2-3; D perhaps matches TRBD2 (5 bases). This CDR3 contains 14 residues. Germline assignment: CDR1 SGHTS and CDR2 YDEGEE. V shed 5 bases and J shed 2 bases, with 12 bases lying between them. The CDR3 loop reads CASSSGVYTDTQYF. The CDR3 DNA is TGTGCCAGCAGTTCCGGGGTCTACACAGATACGCAGTATTTT.

The table lists this clonotype with many counts. The chain has TRBV7-3 and TRBJ1-1, with D possibly TRBD1 on 5 matching bases. V lost 2 bases and J lost 1, with 11 bases in between. The CDR3 totals 15 residues. Germline loops: CDR1 SGHTA, CDR2 FQGTGA. In DNA, the CDR3 is TGTGCCAGCAGCTTATCGGCGGGGGGGAACACTGAAGCTTTCTTT. It encodes CASSLSAGGNTEAFF.

The genes are TRBV3-1 and TRBJ2-5; the D gene is possibly TRBD2 (5 bases). CDR1 LGHDT and CDR2 YNNKEL come from the germline V gene (reference sequence). V was pared by 4 bases and J by 5 bases, with 17 bases between. The CDR3 covers 15 residues. This CDR3 is CASSLGGRAGETQYF. The CDR3 DNA sequence: TGTGCCAGCAGCCTCGGCGGGCGGGCAGGCGAGACCCAGTACTTC.

This clonotype turned up a few times. The J gene is TRBJ2-3, the V gene TRBV11-2, with D perhaps TRBD2 (7 bases). With 5 bases removed from V and 2 bases from J, the gap between germline ends came to 17 bases. Per germline, CDR1 SGHAT and CDR2 FQNNGV. The CDR3 loop spans 16 amino acids. CDR3 in DNA: TGTGCCAGCAGCACACCCAAGGGGGGGGCCACAGATACGCAGTATTTT. Amino acids: CASSTPKGGATDTQYF.

V is TRBV4-2 and J is TRBJ1-2; possible D gene TRBD1, 5 bases. The germline V gene has CDR1 LGHNA and CDR2 YNFKEQ. V was clipped by 1 base and J by 1 base, with 7 bases between them. This CDR3 contains 14 residues. In DNA form, the CDR3 reads TGTGCCAGCAGCCAAGGGGACCTTAACTATGGCTACACCTTC. As protein: CASSQGDLNYGYTF.

The chain has TRBV5-1 and TRBJ2-3, with D maybe TRBD2 (5 bases). The CDR3 length is 15 residues. Germline V gives CDR1 SGHRS, CDR2 YFSETQ. Trimming left V 0 bases short and J 0 bases short, with 8 bases between. The CDR3 DNA reads TGCGCCAGCAGCTTGGTCCAGCGGAGCACAGATACGCAGTATTTT. Translated: CASSLVQRSTDTQYF.

The V and J genes are TRBV27 and TRBJ2-4; no definite D call. This CDR3 is 15 amino acids long. V lost 0 bases, J lost 1 base, and 7 bases lay in between. CDR1 and CDR2 (germline): MNHEY, SMNVEV (reference sequence). This CDR3 is CASSLSLVAKNIQYF. The CDR3 coding sequence is TGTGCCAGCAGTTTATCGCTGGTGGCCAAAAACATTCAGTACTTC.

The table lists this clonotype with a few counts. This chain joins TRBV13 and TRBJ2-1, with no clear D. The CDR3 is 14 residues long. The V and J ends lost 5 bases and 8 bases respectively, with 16 bases between them. Germline V gene lookup returns CDR1 PRHDT and CDR2 FYEKMQ (reference sequence). CDR3 nucleotides: TGTGCCAGCAGCCCCGAGTCCCAACCCGATGAGCAGTTCTTC. Its translation is CASSPESQPDEQFF.

This clonotype showed up just a few times. The V call is TRBV5-1, the J call TRBJ1-1, with D possibly TRBD1 on 6 matching bases. The CDR3 totals 16 residues. V was cut by 0 bases and J by 6 bases, with 18 bases left in between. In germline, CDR1 is SGHRS, CDR2 YFSETQ. The CDR3 DNA is TGCGCCAGCAGCTTGGAAACAGGGCGGCCCGGCGCTGAAGCTTTCTTT. This gives the protein CASSLETGRPGAEAFF.

Ten or more counts support this clonotype. The rearrangement uses TRBV7-9 and TRBJ1-2; unclear D gene. The germline V gene encodes CDR1 SEHNR and CDR2 FQNEAQ (reference sequence). This CDR3 spans 14 amino acids. Trimming stripped 1 base from V and 2 bases from J, with 8 bases between. Written as DNA, the CDR3 is TGTGCCAGCAGCTTAGGTACAGAGAACTATGGCTACACCTTC. Amino acids: CASSLGTENYGYTF.

The chain combines TRBV29-1 with TRBJ2-7; D is perhaps TRBD1 (5 bases). CDR1 SQVTM and CDR2 ANQGSEA come from the germline V gene. The V end was cut by 4 bases, the J end by 6 bases, with 16 bases between. The CDR3 has 13 residues. For the CDR3, the DNA is TGCAGCGTTGTTGTATTGTTAGGGGCCGAGCAGTACTTC. Its protein product is CSVVVLLGAEQYF.

V and J are TRBV10-2 and TRBJ1-2, with 9 bases lining up with TRBD1. The CDR3 loop spans 14 amino acids. With V trimmed by 7 bases and J by 2 bases, 5 bases remained unmatched. Per the germline V gene, CDR1 is WSHSY and CDR2 is SAAADI. The CDR3 reads CASNTGGRNYGYTF. The CDR3 DNA reads as TGCGCCAGCAATACAGGGGGCAGGAACTATGGCTACACCTTC.

This rearrangement joins TRBV28 to TRBJ2-5; 10 bases match TRBD1. V lost 5 bases, J lost 3 bases, and 0 bases stayed unmatched. This CDR3 is built from 13 residues. From germline, CDR1 is MDHEN and CDR2 SYDVKM. CDR3 in amino acids: CASSGQGEETQYF. CDR3 in DNA: TGTGCCAGCAGTGGACAGGGGGAAGAGACCCAGTACTTC.

This chain joins TRBV6-5 and TRBJ2-5; 8 bases are a match to TRBD2. Germline CDR1 is MNHEY and CDR2 is SVGAGI. This CDR3 contains 16 residues. V lost 6 bases, J lost 0 bases, and 9 bases stayed unmatched. The CDR3 sequence: CASRRLAGGNQETQYF. The CDR3 DNA is TGTGCCAGCAGACGCCTGGCGGGGGGAAACCAAGAGACCCAGTACTTC.